This T cell receptor (beta chain) came from a study of tissue T cells after allogeneic stem cell transplantation. Survey-depth TCRbeta CDR3 sequencing reported V/J genes and productive frequencies. TCRdb's copy holds only in-frame clones and misses some; the assay was immunoSEQ multiplex PCR. The repertoire holds 20,000 to 30,000 clones, with around four fifths as singletons. Concerning this clone itself: As yet, its antigen is unknown.

Regarding the study as a whole: Across patients, clones rarely overlapped, yet motif clusters were shared tissue-specifically.

Germline loops: CDR1 DFQATT, CDR2 SNEGSKA (reference sequence). With 3 bases removed from V and 7 bases from J, the gap between germline ends came to 9 bases. This CDR3 region has 11 residues. The chain recombines TRBV20-1 with TRBJ2-5; D may be TRBD2 (5 bases). The receptor was derived from a female donor older than 55 with lung cancer. The source material was tissue from the ileum, sampled at autopsy. CDR3 region: CSASYGVTQYF. The CDR3, as DNA: TGCAGTGCTAGTTACGGGGTGACCCAGTACTTC.